Listed below are T cell receptor beta chains from one sample, sequenced in a study of blood T cells in healthy people across ages. TCRdb re-analysed the 5' RACE reads in MiXCR, keeping a single row per CDR3 protein. This table holds 650,000 to 700,000 distinct CDR3 sequences, roughly 30% found once. Sequenced material: blood. Source of these receptors: a woman older than 75 in good health. Both conserved end residues are part of each CDR3. A D gene is named only where the DNA matches it firmly. Not every row has a clone size; where given, it reads once, few, many or a size class.

>TRBJ2-7|NA|NA|TRBV6-5
TGTGCCAGCACCCACCCGGGCGGAGAGCAGTACTTC
CASTHPGGEQYF
>TRBJ2-7|NA|NA|TRBV7-2
TGTGCCAGCAGCTTGACACCGGGACTGTCCTACGAGCAGTACTTC
CASSLTPGLSYEQYF
>TRBJ2-5|TRBD2|many|TRBV2
TGTGCCAGCAGTGGGGGACTAGAGGAGACCCAGTACTTC
CASSGGLEETQYF
>TRBJ1-5|NA|NA|TRBV7-2
TGTGCCAGCCGCCGGGACGGAAATAGCAATCAGCCCCAGCATTTT
CASRRDGNSNQPQHF
>TRBJ2-1|NA|many|TRBV5-1
TGCGCCAGCAGTCTTACAGGGATAGTGAACAATGAGCAGTTCTTC
CASSLTGIVNNEQFF
>TRBJ1-2|NA|few|TRBV21-1
TGTGCCAGCAGCACACCCGGGACTCAGGCTGACTACACCTTC
CASSTPGTQADYTF
>TRBJ2-3|NA|NA|TRBV4-3
TGCGCCAGCAGCCAAGTGTCTACTGGCACAGATACGCAGTATTTT
CASSQVSTGTDTQYF
>TRBJ2-3|TRBD1|many|TRBV9
TGTGCCAGCAGCGTAGAGGGACAGGGTAAAGATACGCAGTATTTT
CASSVEGQGKDTQYF
>TRBJ2-5|TRBD1|many|TRBV29-1
TGCAGCGCAATGACAGGGTTCCGGGAGACCCAGTACTTC
CSAMTGFRETQYF
>TRBJ1-5|NA|NA|TRBV6-2/TRBV6-3
TGTGCCAGCAGTTACCGACAGGTTCAGCCCCAGCATTTT
CASSYRQVQPQHF
>TRBJ2-7|TRBD1|many|TRBV10-3
TGTGCCACAACCGGGACAGGGTCTTCCGAGCAGTACTTC
CATTGTGSSEQYF
>TRBJ2-7|NA|NA|TRBV7-2
TGTGCCAGCAGCTCTCTCTCACGGGGGAAGACAGACGAGCAGTACTTC
CASSSLSRGKTDEQYF
>TRBJ1-1|NA|NA|TRBV15
TGTGCCACCAGCAGAGTGGGGACGGGCGACACTGAAGCTTTCTTT
CATSRVGTGDTEAFF
>TRBJ2-3|TRBD2|NA|TRBV10-3
TGTGCCATCTCCCGGGGAGGGGGCACAGATACGCAGTATTTT
CAISRGGGTDTQYF
>TRBJ2-3|TRBD1|many|TRBV20-1
TGCAGTGCTGAGACAGGGGGCGGTACAGATACGCAGTATTTT
CSAETGGGTDTQYF
>TRBJ2-7|NA|many|TRBV3-1
TGTGCCAGCAGCCGAGCCGGGACTGTAGCCTACGAGCAGTACTTC
CASSRAGTVAYEQYF
>TRBJ2-1|NA|many|TRBV20-1
TGCAGTGCTAGAAGTGGAGGGGGGCTCTCCTACAATGAGCAGTTCTTC
CSARSGGGLSYNEQFF
>TRBJ2-7|TRBD1|many|TRBV29-1
TGCAGCGCCGGACAGGGGATAGGGGAGCAGTACTTC
CSAGQGIGEQYF
>TRBJ2-1|TRBD2|many|TRBV10-2
TGCGCCAGCAGCGCTACTAGCGGTCCCAGTGGTGAGCAGTTCTTC
CASSATSGPSGEQFF
>TRBJ2-5|NA|NA|TRBV14
TGTGCCAGCAGCCAAGGACTAGGGCTTACCTGGTCGGAGACCCAGTACTTC
CASSQGLGLTWSETQYF
>TRBJ2-7|NA|many|TRBV30
TGTGCCTGGAGTGGGACCGGGTACGAGCAGTACTTC
CAWSGTGYEQYF
>TRBJ2-7|TRBD2|NA|TRBV20-1
TGCAGTGCTAGGGTGACTAGCGGGAGGGCCTCCCTCTCCTACGAGCAGTACTTC
CSARVTSGRASLSYEQYF
>TRBJ1-1|TRBD1|many|TRBV3-1
TGTGCCAGCAGCCGCGACAGGGGTTCTGAAGCTTTCTTT
CASSRDRGSEAFF
>TRBJ1-2|TRBD1|many|TRBV29-1
TGCAGCGTGGAACTTCAGGGGGCGCGGAACTATGGCTACACCTTC
CSVELQGARNYGYTF
>TRBJ1-6|NA|few|TRBV20-1
TGCAGTGCTAGAGAGACAACCACCTATTTTTCACCCCTCCACTTT
CSARETTTYFSPLHF
>TRBJ2-5|NA|NA|TRBV7-2
TGTGCCAGCAGCCCGGGGGCCTTTCAGGAGACCCAGTACTTC
CASSPGAFQETQYF
>TRBJ2-1|TRBD2|many|TRBV4-2
TGTGCCAGCAGCCTTCGACTAGCGGGGGGGCGGGATGAGCAGTTCTTC
CASSLRLAGGRDEQFF
>TRBJ2-6|NA|many|TRBV7-2
TGTGCCAGCAGCTCCCTAATTGGACAGGGAGGGACCGGGGCCAACGTCCTGACTTTC
CASSSLIGQGGTGANVLTF
>TRBJ1-1|NA|NA|TRBV5-6
TGTGCCAGCAGCTGGAGGGGGGGGGCTGAAGCTTTCTTT
CASSWRGGAEAFF
>TRBJ2-5|TRBD1|many|TRBV27
TGTGCCAGCAGTTTACAGGGGGCGAGGGGGGAGACCCAGTACTTC
CASSLQGARGETQYF
>TRBJ1-3|TRBD1|NA|TRBV12-3/TRBV12-4
TGTGCCAGCAGTGCCGCGGCGGGGACAGGCATCGGAAACACCATATATTTT
CASSAAAGTGIGNTIYF
>TRBJ1-1|TRBD1|NA|TRBV6-2/TRBV6-3
TGTGCCAGCAGTTACACCGGGGACAGGCCAGCTTTCTTT
CASSYTGDRPAFF
>TRBJ2-4|NA|few|TRBV18
TGTGCCAGCTCACCAGGAGGGTCGCGGAAGTACTTC
CASSPGGSRKYF
>TRBJ1-1|NA|many|TRBV4-3
TGCGCCAGCAGCCAAGTCGCCGGGAACACTGAAGCTTTCTTT
CASSQVAGNTEAFF
>TRBJ1-6|NA|NA|TRBV2
TGTGCCAGCAGTGAGACGCAGGGGTTAGGCTCACCCCTCCACTTT
CASSETQGLGSPLHF
>TRBJ2-3|NA|many|TRBV5-1
TGCGCCAGCAGCTTGCGGGACCCATATGTGGCAGATACGCAGTATTTT
CASSLRDPYVADTQYF
>TRBJ1-1|TRBD1|many|TRBV2
TGTGCCAGCAGTTGGACAGGGGGCGGCGAAGCTTTCTTT
CASSWTGGGEAFF
>TRBJ1-6|NA|many|TRBV27
TGTGCCAGCAGAAGATTCGACAGCTCCTATAATTCACCCCTCCACTTT
CASRRFDSSYNSPLHF
>TRBJ1-2|NA|NA|TRBV19
TGTGCCAGTAGTATAGATCTGGGCTACTATGGCTACACCTTC
CASSIDLGYYGYTF
>TRBJ2-3|NA|NA|TRBV20-1
TGCAGTGCTAGCCGGGACACGCGATCGGATACGCAGTATTTT
CSASRDTRSDTQYF
>TRBJ1-5|NA|many|TRBV7-2
TGTGCCAGCAGTTCGCGGGGGGCGGTTTTCGGCAATCAGCCCCAGCATTTT
CASSSRGAVFGNQPQHF
>TRBJ2-7|NA|NA|TRBV28
TGTGCCAGCAGAAATAAAGGCCCCTACGAGCAGTACTTC
CASRNKGPYEQYF